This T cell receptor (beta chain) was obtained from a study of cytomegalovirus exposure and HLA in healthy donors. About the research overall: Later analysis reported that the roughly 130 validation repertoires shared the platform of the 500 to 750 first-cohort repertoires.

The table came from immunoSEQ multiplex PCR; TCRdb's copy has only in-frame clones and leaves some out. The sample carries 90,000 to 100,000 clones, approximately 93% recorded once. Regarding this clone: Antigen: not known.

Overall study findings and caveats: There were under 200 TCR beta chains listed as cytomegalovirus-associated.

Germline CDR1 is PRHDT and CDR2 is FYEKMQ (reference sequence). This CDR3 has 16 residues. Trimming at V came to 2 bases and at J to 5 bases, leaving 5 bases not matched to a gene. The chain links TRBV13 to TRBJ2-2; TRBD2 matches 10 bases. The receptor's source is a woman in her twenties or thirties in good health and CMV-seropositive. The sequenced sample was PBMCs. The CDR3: CASSLRLAGVTGELFF. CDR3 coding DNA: TGTGCCAGCAGCTTACGTCTAGCGGGAGTGACCGGGGAGCTGTTTTTT.